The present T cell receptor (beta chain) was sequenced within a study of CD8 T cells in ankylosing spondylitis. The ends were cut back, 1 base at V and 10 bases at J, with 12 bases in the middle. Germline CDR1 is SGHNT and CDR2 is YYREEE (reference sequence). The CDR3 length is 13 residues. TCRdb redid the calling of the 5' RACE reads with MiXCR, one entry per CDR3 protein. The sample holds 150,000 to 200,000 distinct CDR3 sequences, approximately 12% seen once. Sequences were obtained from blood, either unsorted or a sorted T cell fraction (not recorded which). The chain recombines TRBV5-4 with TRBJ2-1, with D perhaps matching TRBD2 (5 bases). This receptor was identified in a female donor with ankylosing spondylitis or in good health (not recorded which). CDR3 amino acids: CASSLPGSVEQFF. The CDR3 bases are TGTGCCAGCAGCTTGCCGGGATCGGTAGAGCAGTTCTTC.